The clone carrying this T cell receptor beta chain has ten or more counts. Its specificity is not known. The output of every sequencing run, over 170 million TCR-beta sequences, came from 15-18 subjects. One entry per CDR3 protein, called by TCRdb with MiXCR from the 5' RACE reads. Counted here are more than 100,000 distinct CDR3 sequences, more than 10% occurring once; the ten biggest clones make up 2.5% to 4%. This sample was included in a study of neurological immune-mediated disorders. General study results and limits: The level of TCR clonal expansion was highest in patients with HTLV-1-associated myelopathy and lowest in multiple sclerosis, where it fell below the level seen in healthy controls.

Time point described: longitudinal time-point 3. Germline V gives CDR1 SGHRS, CDR2 YFSETQ. The CDR3 extends over 15 amino acids. V lost 0 bases and J lost 4; bases outside the gene matches: 6. The receptor was isolated from a female donor with HTLV-1-associated myelopathy (HAM/TSP). V and J are TRBV5-1 and TRBJ1-2, with TRBD1 identical over 7 bases. The material sequenced was PBMCs. CDR3 sequence (DNA): TGCGCCAGCAGCTTGGATCAGGGGGACATCTATGGCTACACCTTC. It yields the protein CASSLDQGDIYGYTF.